Detailed here is one T cell receptor beta chain. Its antigen is not identified. The sample holds other DNA sequences that translate to the same CDR3. The method was immunoSEQ multiplex PCR; TCRdb's version includes in-frame clones alone and lacks a portion of them. The sample records about 1 million clones, roughly 80% being singletons. J was trimmed by 2 bases and V by 4 bases; bases with no gene match: 4. The germline CDR1 and CDR2 sequences are KGHSH and LQKENI. There are 15 residues in the CDR3. Everyone who donated was a Caucasian adult who lived in Nashville, Tennessee. Researchers partitioned CD4+ cells into CD45RA+ naive and CD45RA-negative memory subsets. This sample stems from a study of shared clonotypes between healthy human individuals. At the level of the study: CD4 naive cells filled three plates per donor, CD4 memory three, CD8 naive two and CD8 memory one. Whole-study results and caveats: Measured sharing among donors was expected to vary with sequencing depth.

This TCR was recovered from a young man in good health. Sequencing was done on a sample of memory CD4+ T cells sorted from blood. Subset of the sample: CD45RA-negative fraction. The chain uses TRBV18 and TRBJ2-7; TRBD1 aligns across 11 bases. CDR3 DNA sequence: TGTGCCAGCTCACTAGGGACAGGGGGGACCTACGAGCAGTACTTC. Protein product: CASSLGTGGTYEQYF.